The 17 T cell receptor beta chains below come from one sample, sequenced in a study of CD8 T cells in Susac syndrome. With random hexamers, roughly 0.45 to 1 ug RNA was reverse transcribed. TCRdb analysed the immunoSEQ multiplex PCR reads with MiXCR anew, one entry per CDR3 protein. The table lists some 260,000 distinct CDR3 sequences, 70% to 90% of them singletons, with 0.11% in the top ten. The source material was CD8+ T cells from PBMCs. Receptors originate from a human donor with multiple sclerosis.

V and J are TRBV27 and TRBJ2-2, with 13 bases lining up with TRBD2. The CDR3 is made up of 15 amino acids. Germline values: CDR1 MNHEY, CDR2 SMNVEV (reference sequence). Unmatched junction bases numbered 5, after V lost 6 bases and J lost 7 bases. CDR3 region: CASRILAGGFGELFF. As DNA, the CDR3 is TGTGCCAGCAGGATACTAGCGGGAGGGTTCGGGGAGCTGTTTTTT.

Concerning this clonotype itself: At one end, the junction sequence differs from germline, possibly due to a read error. This chain connects TRBV12-3 or TRBV12-4 to TRBJ2-1; D not resolved. The CDR3 covers 12 residues. For the CDR3, the DNA is TGTGCCAGCAGTTCACCCCCCAATGAACAGTTCTTC. Its translation: CASSSPPNEQFF.

V gene TRBV3-1 combines with J gene TRBJ1-5; 9 bases agree with TRBD1. Germline V gives CDR1 LGHDT, CDR2 YNNKEL (reference sequence). The CDR3 loop spans 18 amino acids. V was clipped by 1 base and J by 2 bases; unmatched bases: 9. The CDR3 DNA reads TGTGCCAGCAGCCAAGGGGGGGGACAGGGAGTTCGCAATCAGCCCCAGCATTTT. This translates into CASSQGGGQGVRNQPQHF.

The gene calls are TRBV6-2 or TRBV6-3 and TRBJ1-1; TRBD1 is a possible D gene (5 bases). V gave up 4 bases and J gave up 1 base, with 19 bases separating them. Germline-derived CDR1 and CDR2 are MNHEY and SVGEGT. The length of the CDR3 is 17 residues. DNA for the CDR3: TGTGCCAGCAGTTTTACACCCTCCTCGGGGGAGAACACTGAAGCTTTCTTT. Translation: CASSFTPSSGENTEAFF.

This chain links TRBV28 with TRBJ1-4, with 7 bases that match TRBD1. The CDR3 totals 15 residues. The V gene's germline CDR1 is MDHEN and CDR2 SYDVKM. The junction had 10 bases not matched to a gene; V was cut back by 4 bases and J by 8 bases. CDR3 nucleotides: TGTGCCAGCAGTTCGGGACAGCTTGTAGACGAAAAACTGTTTTTT. Its protein is CASSSGQLVDEKLFF.

Concerning this clonotype: A junction end diverges from the germline sequence, so it may reflect a read error. The V and J genes are TRBV13 and TRBJ2-1; 13 bases fit TRBD2. Germline V gene sequence: CDR1 PRHDT, CDR2 FYEKMQ (reference sequence). CDR3 size: 15 residues. CDR3 sequence (DNA): TGTGTCAGCAGCTTGGGACTAGCGGGATACAATGAGCAGTTCTTC. It specifies CVSSLGLAGYNEQFF.

V usage is TRBV2 and J usage is TRBJ2-5; TRBD1 might be the D (6 bases). CDR1 is SNHLY, CDR2 FYNNEI, per germline. With 10 bases removed from V and 3 bases from J, the gap between germline ends came to 18 bases. The CDR3 covers 14 residues. CDR3 sequence: CAILYLDRKETQYF. The DNA for the CDR3 is TGTGCCATCCTTTACCTTGACAGGAAAGAGACCCAGTACTTC.

The V gene is TRBV20-1, the J gene TRBJ2-1; 7 bases align to TRBD2. The CDR3 is 16 amino acids. Trimming at V came to 0 bases and at J to 10 bases, leaving 15 bases not matched to a gene. From germline, CDR1 is DFQATT and CDR2 SNEGSKA (reference sequence). CDR3 protein: CSARDILALWREEQFF. The CDR3 DNA sequence: TGCAGTGCTAGAGATATCCTAGCCCTCTGGCGGGAGGAGCAGTTCTTC.

In this sample, this clonotype turned up once. The J gene is TRBJ1-4, the V gene TRBV7-9; possibly TRBD1 for D (5 bases). The CDR3 is 15 amino acids. In germline, CDR1 is SEHNR, CDR2 FQNEAQ (reference sequence). With 1 base removed from V and 8 bases from J, the gap between germline ends came to 14 bases. CDR3 loop: CASSLEAGEGEKLFF. The CDR3 bases are TGTGCCAGCAGCTTAGAAGCGGGGGAGGGGGAAAAACTGTTTTTT.

CDR3 sequence: CASSQAVKGQGIEQYF. The CDR3 coding sequence is TGTGCCAGCTCACAGGCCGTTAAGGGACAGGGCATCGAGCAGTACTTC. This chain uses TRBV18 with TRBJ2-7, with 9 bases lining up with TRBD1. The CDR3 consists of 16 residues. V lost 4 bases to trimming and J lost 6 bases; unmatched junction nucleotides: 13. The germline CDR1 and CDR2 sequences are KGHSH and LQKENI. Full variable domain (remainder filled in from reference TRBV18 and TRBJ2-7): NAGVMQNPRHLVRRRGQEARLRCSPMKGHSHVYWYRQLPEEGLKFMVYLQKENIIDESGMPKERFSAEFPKEGPSILRIQQVVRGDSAAYFCASSQAVKGQGIEQYFGPGTRLTVT.

CDR3: CAISEFSQETQYF. DNA of the CDR3: TGTGCCATCAGTGAGTTCAGTCAAGAGACCCAGTACTTC. The chain recombines TRBV10-3 with TRBJ2-5; D call uncertain. The ends were cut back, 1 base at V and 2 bases at J, with 5 bases in the middle. Germline assignment: CDR1 ENHRY and CDR2 SYGVKD. The CDR3 contains 13 residues.

The chain employs TRBV7-8 and TRBJ2-1; 11 bases are shared with TRBD2. Trimming cost V 6 bases and J 6 bases; bases outside gene matches: 16. CDR1 SGHVS and CDR2 FQNEAQ come from the germline V gene. This CDR3 comprises 18 residues. CDR3 nucleotide sequence: TGTGCCAGCAGTTTCAGCACTAGCGGGAGCCTCATTGGCAATGAGCAGTTCTTC. Protein product: CASSFSTSGSLIGNEQFF.

The V gene is TRBV28, the J gene TRBJ2-7, with a tentative D call TRBD1 (7 bases). This CDR3 region has 15 residues. Germline V gene data show CDR1 as MDHEN and CDR2 as SYDVKM. V was clipped by 7 bases and J by 2 bases, with 18 bases between them. This chain's CDR3 is CASITQQGRTYEQYF. The CDR3 DNA is TGTGCCAGCATAACCCAACAGGGGAGGACCTACGAGCAGTACTTC.

CDR3 nucleotides: TGTGCCTGGAGTCTTGCCCCCGGGGAGCTGTTTTTT. This encodes CAWSLAPGELFF. The rearrangement uses TRBV30 and TRBJ2-2; D not certain. Per the germline V gene, CDR1 is GTSNPN and CDR2 is SVGIG (reference sequence). The V end was cut by 2 bases, the J end by 6 bases, with 7 bases between. The length of the CDR3 is 12 residues.

This rearrangement joins TRBV20-1 to TRBJ2-1, with TRBD2 identical over 9 bases. From germline, CDR1 is DFQATT and CDR2 SNEGSKA (reference sequence). J gave up 7 bases and V 0 bases, and 4 bases lay outside the gene matches. This CDR3 contains 14 residues. CDR3 in amino acids: CSARDPSGINEQFF. The CDR3 DNA reads as TGCAGTGCTAGAGACCCTAGCGGGATAAATGAGCAGTTCTTC.

The rearrangement joins TRBV2 to TRBJ2-1; either TRBD1 or TRBD2 may fit D (5 bases each). Germline V gives CDR1 SNHLY, CDR2 FYNNEI. The CDR3 consists of 13 residues. Trimming shortened V by 6 bases and J by 6 bases, and 12 bases separated the two germline ends. The CDR3 DNA is TGTGCCAGCAGAGAACCGGGGCCCAATGAGCAGTTCTTC. It codes for CASREPGPNEQFF.

This clonotype was seen just once. The rearrangement links TRBV4-1 to TRBJ2-7, with D possibly matching TRBD2 (5 bases). CDR1 and CDR2 from the germline V gene are MGHRA and YSYEKL. The CDR3 loop spans 14 amino acids. Trimming took off 2 bases at V and 3 bases at J, with 11 bases between the two ends. The DNA for the CDR3 is TGCGCCAGCAGCCAACGGAGCGGATACTACGAGCAGTACTTC. This encodes CASSQRSGYYEQYF.